This TCR beta chain was observed in a study of long-term antiretroviral therapy in people with HIV. V was cut by 5 bases and J by 3 bases, with 13 bases left in between. CDR3 length: 14 amino acids. Germline CDR1 MGHDK, CDR2 SYGVNS. The assay, immunoSEQ v3.0, was run at survey level. Sequenced by immunoSEQ multiplex PCR; TCRdb stores in-frame clones only, minus some. The data hold roughly 14,000 clones, with around 90% observed a single time. Each donor provided at least one pre-ART PBMC sample and at least two post-ART PBMC samples. This clonotype was obtained from a woman in her twenties or thirties with HIV. This rearrangement joins TRBV25-1 to TRBJ1-2; the D gene is possibly TRBD1 (5 bases). The sequences come from unsorted PBMCs, collected more than 2.2 years before starting antiretroviral therapy. This CDR3 reads CASSMLGDHYGYTF. In nucleotides, the CDR3 is TGTGCCAGCAGTATGTTAGGGGACCACTATGGCTACACCTTC.